The 18 T cell receptor beta chains given below trace back to one sample, sequenced in a study of follicular helper T cells after annual influenza vaccination. Assay used: immunoSEQ multiplex PCR; TCRdb lists only in-frame clones, some missing. The sample shows approximately 30,000 clones, 65% to 85% of them seen only once. Time point in this sample: 2014-2015 season, pre-vaccination. Sequenced material: CXCR5+ CD38- circulating T follicular helper cells from blood, taken on the day of influenza vaccination. Subset in this sample: circulating Tfh, non-naive CD4+CXCR5+PD-1+ (ICOS+CD38+ or ICOS-CD38-). The receptors stem from an adult who received the influenza vaccine.

The chain joins TRBV27 to TRBJ1-5; D is unresolved. The CDR3 is made up of 15 amino acids. Germline CDR1 and CDR2: MNHEY and SMNVEV (reference sequence). V lost 7 bases, J lost 0 bases, and 13 bases lay in between. The CDR3 DNA follows: TGTGCCAGCACCAAACATTTTCCTAGCAATCAGCCCCAGCATTTT. This encodes CASTKHFPSNQPQHF.

This clone was recorded a few times. The rearrangement links TRBV11-2 to TRBJ2-1, with 9 positions matching TRBD2. CDR1 is SGHAT, CDR2 FQNNGV, per germline. V lost 1 base, J lost 9 bases, and 10 bases stayed unmatched. The CDR3 has 16 residues. The CDR3 is CASSLVQGGLAGEQFF. CDR3 nucleotide sequence: TGTGCCAGCAGCTTAGTGCAGGGGGGACTAGCCGGTGAGCAGTTCTTC.

The chain couples TRBV2 to TRBJ2-1, with TRBD2 matching 11 bases. Germline CDR1 and CDR2: SNHLY and FYNNEI. This CDR3 is built from 15 residues. The V gene end was trimmed by 6 bases and the J gene end by 5 bases; junction bases not matched to a gene: 6. CDR3 residues: CASRTTSGGHNEQFF. In nucleotides, the CDR3 is TGTGCCAGCAGAACTACTAGCGGGGGCCACAATGAGCAGTTCTTC.

In its sample, this clone was seen once. The gene calls are TRBV9 and TRBJ1-2, with D perhaps TRBD1 (6 bases). This CDR3 has 14 residues. V was clipped by 0 bases and J by 7 bases, with 13 bases between them. The V gene's germline CDR1 is SGDLS and CDR2 YYNGEE. The CDR3 spells CASSVATGWSGYTF. The CDR3 region has the DNA TGTGCCAGCAGCGTAGCTACAGGGTGGAGTGGCTACACCTTC. The entire variable domain, with the rest obtained from reference TRBV9 and TRBJ1-2, is as follows: DSGVTQTPKHLITATGQRVTLRCSPRSGDLSVYWYQQSLDQGLQFLIQYYNGEERAKGNILERFSAQQFPDLHSELNLSSLELGDSALYFCASSVATGWSGYTFGSGTRLTVV.

The chain joins TRBV6-5 to TRBJ2-7; D remains unclear. The CDR3 length is 12 residues. Looked up from germline, CDR1 is MNHEY and CDR2 is SVGAGI. The germline V and J ends were trimmed by 6 bases and 6 bases, with 12 bases remaining between them. The CDR3 sequence: CASRSTVGEQYF. CDR3 nucleotides: TGTGCCAGCAGGTCAACAGTCGGCGAGCAGTACTTC.

Comments on this clone: The same CDR3 also results from other DNA sequences found in this sample. The chain carries TRBV5-1 and TRBJ2-1, with TRBD1 matching 7 bases. The CDR3 has 14 residues. CDR1 and CDR2 from the germline V gene are SGHRS and YFSETQ. The J segment lost 1 base and the V segment lost 4 bases, leaving 2 bases of the junction unmatched. CDR3 in DNA: TGCGCCAGCAGCGGGGGACAGTCCTACAATGAGCAGTTCTTC. The encoded protein is CASSGGQSYNEQFF.

The V gene is TRBV15, the J gene TRBJ2-5; 12 positions match TRBD2. The J call may not be correct, given that the DNA end is closer to TRBJ2-7. The CDR3 is 15 residues long. CDR1 and CDR2 (germline): LNHNV, YYDKDF (reference sequence). CDR3 region: CATSRGTSGDYEQYF. CDR3 DNA sequence: TGTGCCACCAGCAGAGGGACTAGCGGGGACTACGAGCAGTACTTC.

CDR3 nucleotides: TGTGCCAGCAGCTTAGATCCGGACTCCCCTCTCTCGGGTGAGCAGTTCTTC. The encoded protein is CASSLDPDSPLSGEQFF. The rearrangement uses TRBV11-2 and TRBJ2-1; the D gene is possibly TRBD2 (5 bases). Germline CDR1 is SGHAT and CDR2 is FQNNGV. Deletions cut 0 bases from V and 9 bases from J, with 21 bases between. The CDR3 length is 17 residues. Full variable domain (missing parts from reference TRBV11-2 and TRBJ2-1): EAGVAQSPRYKIIEKRQSVAFWCNPISGHATLYWYQQILGQGPKLLIQFQNNGVVDDSQLPKDRFSAERLKGVDSTLKIQPAKLEDSAVYLCASSLDPDSPLSGEQFFGPGTRLTVL.

The chain couples TRBV6-5 to TRBJ1-2, with 8 bases identical to TRBD1. The germline V gene encodes CDR1 MNHEY and CDR2 SVGAGI. The CDR3 is made up of 14 amino acids. With V trimmed by 4 bases and J by 5 bases, 6 bases remained unmatched. CDR3 loop: CASSSGGRVYGYTF. CDR3 DNA sequence: TGTGCCAGCAGTTCAGGGGGCAGAGTGTATGGCTACACCTTC.

V and J are TRBV7-2 and TRBJ1-1; D not certain. The germline V gene encodes CDR1 SGHTA and CDR2 FQGNSA. Trimming removed 0 bases from V and 2 bases from J, with 16 bases in between. The CDR3 runs 17 residues. The DNA of the CDR3 is TGTGCCAGCAGCTTAGCGTTTGGTAGCAGCTCAAACACTGAAGCTTTCTTT. Encoded protein: CASSLAFGSSSNTEAFF.

The chain combines TRBV5-6 with TRBJ2-7; 8 bases agree with TRBD1. The V gene's germline CDR1 is SGHDT and CDR2 YYEEEE. The CDR3 totals 16 residues. The trim removed 3 bases at V and 6 bases at J, leaving 14 bases unmatched. The CDR3, as DNA: TGTGCCAGCAGCTCGGTGGCCGGACAGGGAAGGGGCGAGCAGTACTTC. It encodes CASSSVAGQGRGEQYF. Complete variable domain (other parts from reference TRBV5-6 and TRBJ2-7): DAGVTQSPTHLIKTRGQQVTLRCSPKSGHDTVSWYQQALGQGPQFIFQYYEEEERQRGNFPDRFSGHQFPNYSSELNVNALLLGDSALYLCASSSVAGQGRGEQYFGPGTRLTVT.

The genes are TRBV2 and TRBJ2-7; 10 positions match TRBD2. J was trimmed by 12 bases and V by 4 bases; bases with no gene match: 15. Germline CDR1 is SNHLY and CDR2 is FYNNEI. This CDR3 region has 15 residues. The CDR3 nucleotides read TGTGCCAGCAGTGTCAGGGCTAGCGGGAGAGGATGGCCGTACTTC. Translated: CASSVRASGRGWPYF.

The V and J genes are TRBV5-1 and TRBJ2-3; 9 bases map to TRBD2. There are 17 residues in the CDR3. The ends lost 0 bases at V and 4 bases at J; junction bases unmatched: 9. Germline V CDR1 and CDR2: SGHRS, YFSETQ. The chain's CDR3 is CASSLELAGGGADTQYF. In nucleotides, the CDR3 is TGCGCCAGCAGCTTGGAACTAGCGGGTGGAGGGGCAGATACGCAGTATTTT.

This chain uses TRBV28 with TRBJ1-5; possibly TRBD1 for D (5 bases). Trimming removed 1 base from V and 1 base from J, with 11 bases in between. The CDR3 runs 16 residues. Germline V CDR1 and CDR2: MDHEN, SYDVKM. The CDR3 is CASSLFKGNSNQPQHF. The CDR3 coding sequence is TGTGCCAGCAGTTTATTCAAGGGGAACAGCAATCAGCCCCAGCATTTT. Using reference TRBV28 and TRBJ1-5 for the parts outside the CDR3, the full variable domain is DVKVTQSSRYLVKRTGEKVFLECVQDMDHENMFWYRQDPGLGLRLIYFSYDVKMKEKGDIPEGYSVSREKKERFSLILESASTNQTSMYLCASSLFKGNSNQPQHFGDGTRLSIL.

The chain joins TRBV7-8 to TRBJ1-1; TRBD1 matches 8 bases. From germline, CDR1 is SGHVS and CDR2 FQNEAQ. The CDR3 runs to 13 residues. The V gene end was trimmed by 5 bases and the J gene end by 4 bases; junction bases not matched to a gene: 3. CDR3: CASSLTGGTEAFF. CDR3 in DNA: TGTGCCAGCAGCCTTACAGGGGGCACTGAAGCTTTCTTT. Drawing the rest from reference TRBV7-8 and TRBJ1-1, the complete variable domain is GAGVSQSPRYKVAKRGQDVALRCDPISGHVSLFWYQQALGQGPEFLTYFQNEAQLDKSGLPSDRFFAERPEGSVSTLKIQRTQQEDSAVYLCASSLTGGTEAFFGQGTRLTVV.

The chain uses TRBV6-5 and TRBJ1-1; D is uncertain. The CDR3 loop spans 15 amino acids. In germline, CDR1 is MNHEY, CDR2 SVGAGI. Deletions cut 2 bases from V and 9 bases from J, with 19 bases between. The CDR3: CASSYSSPPRVKAFF. Written as DNA, the CDR3 is TGTGCCAGCAGTTACAGTTCCCCACCCCGGGTAAAAGCTTTCTTT.

The chain recombines TRBV18 with TRBJ1-2; D possibly corresponds to TRBD1 (5 bases). The length of the CDR3 is 15 residues. V lost 4 bases to trimming and J lost 8 bases, with 20 bases between them. Germline V gene lookup returns CDR1 KGHSH and CDR2 LQKENI. The CDR3 coding sequence is TGTGCCAGCTCACTCCGGGCCGACAGTTCGGTGGGCTACACCTTC. Translation gives CASSLRADSSVGYTF.

The chain has TRBV2 and TRBJ2-5; TRBD1 matches at 9 bases. V was pared by 7 bases and J by 4 bases, with 10 bases of the junction left unmatched. CDR3 length: 15 amino acids. Germline V lookup: CDR1 SNHLY, CDR2 FYNNEI. Written as DNA, the CDR3 is TGTGCCAGCACCAGGGAAGGACAGGGGTTAGAGACCCAGTACTTC. Protein: CASTREGQGLETQYF.